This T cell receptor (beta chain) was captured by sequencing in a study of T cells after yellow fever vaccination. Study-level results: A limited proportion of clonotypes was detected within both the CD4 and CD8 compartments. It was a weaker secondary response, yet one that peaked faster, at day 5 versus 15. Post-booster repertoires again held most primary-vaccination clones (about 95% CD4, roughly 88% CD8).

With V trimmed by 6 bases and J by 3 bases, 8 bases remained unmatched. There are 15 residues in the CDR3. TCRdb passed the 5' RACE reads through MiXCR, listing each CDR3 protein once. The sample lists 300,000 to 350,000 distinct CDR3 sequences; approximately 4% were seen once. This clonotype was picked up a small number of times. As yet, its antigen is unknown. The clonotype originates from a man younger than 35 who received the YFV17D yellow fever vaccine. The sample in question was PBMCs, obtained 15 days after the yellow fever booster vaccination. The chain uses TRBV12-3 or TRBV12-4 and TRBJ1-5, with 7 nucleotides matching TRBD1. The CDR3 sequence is CASSTGELLNQPQHF. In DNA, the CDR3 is TGTGCCAGCAGCACAGGGGAATTGCTCAATCAGCCCCAGCATTTT.